This T cell receptor beta chain emerged from a study of T-cell reconstitution after alpha-beta-depleted transplantation in children. From germline, CDR1 is MNHEY and CDR2 SVGEGT. The CDR3 is 14 residues long. V was pared by 8 bases and J by 3 bases, with 14 bases between. TCRbeta library preparation incorporated unique molecular identifiers. A single record per CDR3 protein comes from TCRdb applying MiXCR to the PCR reads. Among some 350,000 distinct CDR3 sequences listed, 10% were seen once. This clonotype showed up many times. The rearrangement links TRBV6-2 or TRBV6-3 to TRBJ1-5, with a possible D match to TRBD1 (6 bases). Sequenced here: PBMCs from the stem cell graft donor, sampled from the stem cell graft. This clonotype originated in a human donor who donated a stem cell graft to a child with acute lymphoblastic leukemia. CDR3 nucleotides: TGTGCCAGCCACACAGGGAAATCCAATCAGCCCCAGCATTTT. This gives the protein CASHTGKSNQPQHF.